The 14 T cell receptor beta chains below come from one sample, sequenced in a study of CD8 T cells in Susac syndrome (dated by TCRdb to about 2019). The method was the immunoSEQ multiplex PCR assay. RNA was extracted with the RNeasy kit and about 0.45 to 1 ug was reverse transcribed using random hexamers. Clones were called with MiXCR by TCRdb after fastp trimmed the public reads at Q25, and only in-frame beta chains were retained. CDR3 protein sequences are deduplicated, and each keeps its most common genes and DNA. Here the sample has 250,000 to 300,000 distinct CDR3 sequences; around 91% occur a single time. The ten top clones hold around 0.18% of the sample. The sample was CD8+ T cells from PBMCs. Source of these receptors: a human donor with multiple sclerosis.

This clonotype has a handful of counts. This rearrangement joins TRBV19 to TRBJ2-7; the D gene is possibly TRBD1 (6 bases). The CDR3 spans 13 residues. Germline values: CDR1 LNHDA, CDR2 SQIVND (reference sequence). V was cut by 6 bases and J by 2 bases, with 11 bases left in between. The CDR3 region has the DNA TGTGCCAGTAGAGAAGGGGGTACCTACGAGCAGTACTTC. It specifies CASREGGTYEQYF. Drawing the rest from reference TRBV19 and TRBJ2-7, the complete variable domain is DGGITQSPKYLFRKEGQNVTLSCEQNLNHDAMYWYRQDPGQGLRLIYYSQIVNDFQKGDIAEGYSVSREKKESFPLTVTSAQKNPTAFYLCASREGGTYEQYFGPGTRLTVT.

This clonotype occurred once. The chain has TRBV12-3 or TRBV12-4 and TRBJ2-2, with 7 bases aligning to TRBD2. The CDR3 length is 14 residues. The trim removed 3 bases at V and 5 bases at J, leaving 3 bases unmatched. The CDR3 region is CASSFGTMTGELFF. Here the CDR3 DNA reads TGTGCCAGCAGTTTCGGGACTATGACCGGGGAGCTGTTTTTT.

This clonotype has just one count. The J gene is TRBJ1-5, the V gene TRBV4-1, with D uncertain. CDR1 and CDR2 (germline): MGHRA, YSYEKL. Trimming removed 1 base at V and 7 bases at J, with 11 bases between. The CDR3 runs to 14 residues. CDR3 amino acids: CASSQVSAGQPQHF. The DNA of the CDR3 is TGCGCCAGCAGCCAAGTCTCAGCGGGGCAGCCCCAGCATTTT.

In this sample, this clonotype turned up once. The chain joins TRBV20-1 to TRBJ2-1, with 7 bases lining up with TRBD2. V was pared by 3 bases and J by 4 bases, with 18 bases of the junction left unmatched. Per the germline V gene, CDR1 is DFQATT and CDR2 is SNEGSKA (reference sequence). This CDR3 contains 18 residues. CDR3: CSASRPPGASGDYNEQFF. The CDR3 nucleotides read TGCAGTGCTAGCCGTCCACCTGGGGCTAGCGGTGATTACAATGAGCAGTTCTTC.

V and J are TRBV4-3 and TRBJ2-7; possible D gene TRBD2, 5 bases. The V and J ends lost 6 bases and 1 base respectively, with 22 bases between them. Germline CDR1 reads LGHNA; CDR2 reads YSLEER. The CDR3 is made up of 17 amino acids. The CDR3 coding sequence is TGCGCCAGCAGTCCCGAGATCTTACTAGGATCGTCCTACGAGCAGTACGTC. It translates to CASSPEILLGSSYEQYV.

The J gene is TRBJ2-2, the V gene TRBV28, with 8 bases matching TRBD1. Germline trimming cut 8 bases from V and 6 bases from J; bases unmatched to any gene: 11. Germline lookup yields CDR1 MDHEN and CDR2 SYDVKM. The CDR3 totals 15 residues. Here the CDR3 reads CASLGTGGPSGELFF. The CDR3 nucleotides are TGTGCCAGCCTGGGGACAGGAGGTCCTTCCGGGGAGCTGTTTTTT.

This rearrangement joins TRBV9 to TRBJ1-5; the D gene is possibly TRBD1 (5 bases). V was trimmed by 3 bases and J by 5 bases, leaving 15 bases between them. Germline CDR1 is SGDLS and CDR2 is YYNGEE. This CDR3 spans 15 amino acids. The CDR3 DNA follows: TGTGCCAGCAGCGGGGGGGTTTTGGGTGATCAGCCCCAGCATTTT. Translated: CASSGGVLGDQPQHF.

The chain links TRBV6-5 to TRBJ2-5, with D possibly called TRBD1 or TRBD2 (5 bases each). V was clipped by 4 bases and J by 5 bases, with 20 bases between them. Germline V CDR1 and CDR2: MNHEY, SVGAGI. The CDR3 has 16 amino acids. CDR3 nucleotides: TGTGCCAGCAGTTCCTCCCCCTGGGGGATGGGTGAGACCCAGTACTTC. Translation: CASSSSPWGMGETQYF.

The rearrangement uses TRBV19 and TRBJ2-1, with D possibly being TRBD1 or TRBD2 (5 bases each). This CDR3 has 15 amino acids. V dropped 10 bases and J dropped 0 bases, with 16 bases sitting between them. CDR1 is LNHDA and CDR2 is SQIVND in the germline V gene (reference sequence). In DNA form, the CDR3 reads TGTGCCACCTCAGAGGGGAAAGGCTCCTACAATGAGCAGTTCTTC. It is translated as CATSEGKGSYNEQFF.

The DNA of the CDR3 is TGTGCCAGCAGCGTAGAGGGCAGGGGATCGAACACCGGGGAGCTGTTTTTT. Its translation is CASSVEGRGSNTGELFF. J is TRBJ2-2 and V is TRBV9; weak D call: TRBD1 (6 bases). V lost 0 bases, J lost 0 bases, and 12 bases lay in between. CDR3 length: 17 residues. Germline CDR1 and CDR2: SGDLS and YYNGEE.

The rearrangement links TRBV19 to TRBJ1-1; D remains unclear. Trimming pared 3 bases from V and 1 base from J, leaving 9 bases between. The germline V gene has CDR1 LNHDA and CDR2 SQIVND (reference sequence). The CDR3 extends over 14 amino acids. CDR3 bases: TGTGCCAGTAGTATGGGCACGAAGAACACTGAAGCTTTCTTT. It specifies CASSMGTKNTEAFF.

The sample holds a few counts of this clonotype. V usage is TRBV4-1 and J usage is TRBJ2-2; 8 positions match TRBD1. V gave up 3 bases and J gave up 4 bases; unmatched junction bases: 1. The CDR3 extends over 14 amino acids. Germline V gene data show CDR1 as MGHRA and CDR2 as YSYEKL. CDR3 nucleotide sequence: TGCGCCAGCAGCCAGGACAGGGCCACCGGGGAGCTGTTTTTT. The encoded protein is CASSQDRATGELFF.

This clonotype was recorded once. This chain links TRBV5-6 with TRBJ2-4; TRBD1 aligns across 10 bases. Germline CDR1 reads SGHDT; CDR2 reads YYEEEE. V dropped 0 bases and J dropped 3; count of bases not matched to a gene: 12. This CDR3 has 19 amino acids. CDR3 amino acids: CASSLGGPGTGEGKNIQYF. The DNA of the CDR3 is TGTGCCAGCAGCTTGGGTGGACCCGGGACAGGGGAAGGCAAAAACATTCAGTACTTC. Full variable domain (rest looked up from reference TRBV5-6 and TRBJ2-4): DAGVTQSPTHLIKTRGQQVTLRCSPKSGHDTVSWYQQALGQGPQFIFQYYEEEERQRGNFPDRFSGHQFPNYSSELNVNALLLGDSALYLCASSLGGPGTGEGKNIQYFGAGTRLSVL.

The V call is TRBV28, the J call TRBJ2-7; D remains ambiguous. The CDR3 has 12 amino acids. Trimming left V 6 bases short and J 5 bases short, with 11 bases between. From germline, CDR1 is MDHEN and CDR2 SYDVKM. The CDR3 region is CASSRVPNEQYF. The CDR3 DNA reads TGTGCCAGCAGCCGGGTCCCGAACGAGCAGTACTTC.